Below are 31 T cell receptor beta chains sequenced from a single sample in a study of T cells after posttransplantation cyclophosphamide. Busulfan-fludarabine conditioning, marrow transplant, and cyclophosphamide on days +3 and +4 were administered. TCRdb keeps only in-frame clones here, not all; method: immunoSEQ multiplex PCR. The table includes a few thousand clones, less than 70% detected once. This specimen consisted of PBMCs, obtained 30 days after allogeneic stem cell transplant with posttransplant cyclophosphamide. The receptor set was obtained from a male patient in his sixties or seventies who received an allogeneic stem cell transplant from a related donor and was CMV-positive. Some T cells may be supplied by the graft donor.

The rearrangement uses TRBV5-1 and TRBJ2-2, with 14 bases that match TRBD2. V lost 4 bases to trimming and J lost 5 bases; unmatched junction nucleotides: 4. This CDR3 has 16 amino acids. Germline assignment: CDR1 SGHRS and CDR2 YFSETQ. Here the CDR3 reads CASSGGTSGSTGELFF. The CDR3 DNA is TGCGCCAGCAGCGGGGGGACTAGCGGGAGTACCGGGGAGCTGTTTTTT.

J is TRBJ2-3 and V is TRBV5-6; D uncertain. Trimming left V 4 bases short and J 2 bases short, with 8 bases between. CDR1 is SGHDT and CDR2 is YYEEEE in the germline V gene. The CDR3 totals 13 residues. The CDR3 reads CASSTQATDTQYF. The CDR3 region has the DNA TGTGCCAGCAGCACCCAAGCCACAGATACGCAGTATTTT.

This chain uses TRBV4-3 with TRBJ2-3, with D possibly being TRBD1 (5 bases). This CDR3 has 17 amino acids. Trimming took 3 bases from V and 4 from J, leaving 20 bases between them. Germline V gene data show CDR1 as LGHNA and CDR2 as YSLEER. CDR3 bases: TGCGCCAGCAGCCACTCCATACTGGGGCGAACAGCAGATACGCAGTATTTT. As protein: CASSHSILGRTADTQYF.

CDR3 in DNA: TGTGCCAGCAGCCCACGGGCGGGGACAGGGCTTCTGAACACTGAAGCTTTCTTT. Its protein is CASSPRAGTGLLNTEAFF. The chain joins TRBV7-2 to TRBJ1-1; 9 bases map to TRBD1. This CDR3 spans 18 amino acids. V lost 5 bases, J lost 0 bases, and 13 bases stayed unmatched. Per germline, CDR1 SGHTA and CDR2 FQGNSA.

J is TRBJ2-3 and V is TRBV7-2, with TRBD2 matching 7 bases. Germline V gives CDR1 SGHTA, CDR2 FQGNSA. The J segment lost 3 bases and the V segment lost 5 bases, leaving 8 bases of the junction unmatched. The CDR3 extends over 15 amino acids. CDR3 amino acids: CASSNGGMETDTQYF. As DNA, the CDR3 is TGTGCCAGCAGCAACGGGGGGATGGAGACAGATACGCAGTATTTT.

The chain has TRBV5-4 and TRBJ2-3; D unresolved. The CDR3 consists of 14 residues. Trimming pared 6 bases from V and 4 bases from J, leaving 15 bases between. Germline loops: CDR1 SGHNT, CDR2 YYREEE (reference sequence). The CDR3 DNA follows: TGTGCCAGCACCGCCGGGTTTGGTGCAGATACGCAGTATTTT. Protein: CASTAGFGADTQYF. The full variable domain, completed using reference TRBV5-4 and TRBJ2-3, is ETGVTQSPTHLIKTRGQQVTLRCSSQSGHNTVSWYQQALGQGPQFIFQYYREEENGRGNFPPRFSGLQFPNYSSELNVNALELDDSALYLCASTAGFGADTQYFGPGTRLTVL.

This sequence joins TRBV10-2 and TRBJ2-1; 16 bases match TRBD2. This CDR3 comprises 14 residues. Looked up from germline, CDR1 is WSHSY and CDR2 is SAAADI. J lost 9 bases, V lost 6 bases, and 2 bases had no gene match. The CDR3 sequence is CASRGLAGGLEQFF. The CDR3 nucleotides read TGCGCCAGCAGGGGACTAGCGGGAGGGCTTGAGCAGTTCTTC.

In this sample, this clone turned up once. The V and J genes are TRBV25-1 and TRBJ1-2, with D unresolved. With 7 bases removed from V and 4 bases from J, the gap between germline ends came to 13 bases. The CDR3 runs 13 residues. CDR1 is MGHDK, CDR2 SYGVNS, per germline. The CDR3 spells CASKEVRGYGYTF. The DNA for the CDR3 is TGTGCCAGCAAAGAGGTTCGAGGCTATGGCTACACCTTC.

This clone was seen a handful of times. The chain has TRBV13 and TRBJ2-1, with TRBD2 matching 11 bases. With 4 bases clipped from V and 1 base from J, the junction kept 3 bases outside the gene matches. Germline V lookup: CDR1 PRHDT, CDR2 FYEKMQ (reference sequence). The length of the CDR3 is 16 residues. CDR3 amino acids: CASSSWTSGSYNEQFF. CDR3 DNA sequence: TGTGCCAGCAGCTCTTGGACTAGCGGGTCCTACAATGAGCAGTTCTTC.

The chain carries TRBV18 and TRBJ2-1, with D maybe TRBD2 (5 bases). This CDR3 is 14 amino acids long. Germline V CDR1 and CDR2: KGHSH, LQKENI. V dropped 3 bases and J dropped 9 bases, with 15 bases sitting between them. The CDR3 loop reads CASSPNAGISEQFF. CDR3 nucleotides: TGTGCCAGCTCACCTAATGCGGGTATTAGTGAGCAGTTCTTC. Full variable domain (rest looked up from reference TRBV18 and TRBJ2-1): NAGVMQNPRHLVRRRGQEARLRCSPMKGHSHVYWYRQLPEEGLKFMVYLQKENIIDESGMPKERFSAEFPKEGPSILRIQQVVRGDSAAYFCASSPNAGISEQFFGPGTRLTVL.

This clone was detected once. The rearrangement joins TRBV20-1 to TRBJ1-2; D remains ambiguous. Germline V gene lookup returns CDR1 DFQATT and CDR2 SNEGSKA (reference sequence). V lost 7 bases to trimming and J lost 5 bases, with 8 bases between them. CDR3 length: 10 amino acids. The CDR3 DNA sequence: TGCAGTGGGATCGGGTATGGCTACACCTTC. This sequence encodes CSGIGYGYTF.

DNA of the CDR3: TGTGCCAGCAGTCCCCTAAGAGAGGCCCTCTATGGCTACACCTTC. Amino acids: CASSPLREALYGYTF. This chain connects TRBV6-5 to TRBJ1-2; no reliable D call. The germline V and J ends were trimmed by 5 bases and 4 bases, with 17 bases remaining between them. Germline CDR1 is MNHEY and CDR2 is SVGAGI. The CDR3 is 15 amino acids.

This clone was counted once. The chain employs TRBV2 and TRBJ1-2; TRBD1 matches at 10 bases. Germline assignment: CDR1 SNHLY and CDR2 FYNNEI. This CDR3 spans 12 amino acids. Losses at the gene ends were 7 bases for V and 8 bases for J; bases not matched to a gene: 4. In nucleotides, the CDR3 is TGTGCCAGCACCGGGACAGGGGAAGGCTACACCTTC. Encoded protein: CASTGTGEGYTF. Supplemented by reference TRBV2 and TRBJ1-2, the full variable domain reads EPEVTQTPSHQVTQMGQEVILRCVPISNHLYFYWYRQILGQKVEFLVSFYNNEISEKSEIFDDQFSVERPDGSNFTLKIRSTKLEDSAMYFCASTGTGEGYTFGSGTRLTVV.

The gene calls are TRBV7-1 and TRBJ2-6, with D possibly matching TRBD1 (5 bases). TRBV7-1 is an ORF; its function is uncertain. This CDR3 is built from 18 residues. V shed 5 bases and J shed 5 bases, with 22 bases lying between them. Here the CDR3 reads CASSQYLRGQSRANVLTF. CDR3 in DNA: TGTGCCAGCAGCCAATATCTACGAGGACAAAGTCGGGCCAACGTCCTGACTTTC.

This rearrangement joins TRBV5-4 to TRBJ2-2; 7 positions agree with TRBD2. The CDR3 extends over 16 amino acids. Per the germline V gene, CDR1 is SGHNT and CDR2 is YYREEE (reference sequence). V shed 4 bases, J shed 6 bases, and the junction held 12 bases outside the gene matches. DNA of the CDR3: TGTGCCAGCAGCACCTCAGGACTAGGTCTGCCCGGGGAGCTGTTTTTT. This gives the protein CASSTSGLGLPGELFF.

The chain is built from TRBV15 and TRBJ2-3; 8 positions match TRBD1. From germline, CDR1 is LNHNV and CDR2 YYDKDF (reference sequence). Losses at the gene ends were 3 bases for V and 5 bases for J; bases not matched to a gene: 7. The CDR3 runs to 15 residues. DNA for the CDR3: TGTGCCACCAGCAGCACAGGGGGGCCGGGAGATACGCAGTATTTT. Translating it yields CATSSTGGPGDTQYF.

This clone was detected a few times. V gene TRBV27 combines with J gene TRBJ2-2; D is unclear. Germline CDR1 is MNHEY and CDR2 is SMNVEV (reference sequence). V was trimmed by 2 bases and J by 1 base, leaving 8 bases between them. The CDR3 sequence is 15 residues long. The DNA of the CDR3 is TGTGCCAGCAGTTTAGGGCCACTGAACACCGGGGAGCTGTTTTTT. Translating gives CASSLGPLNTGELFF.

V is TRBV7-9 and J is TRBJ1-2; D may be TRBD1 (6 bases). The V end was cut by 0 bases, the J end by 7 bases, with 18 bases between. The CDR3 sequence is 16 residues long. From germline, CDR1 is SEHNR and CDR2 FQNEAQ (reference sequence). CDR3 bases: TGTGCCAGCAGCTTAGCAATTCGTACGGGGGGCGGTGGCTACACCTTC. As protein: CASSLAIRTGGGGYTF. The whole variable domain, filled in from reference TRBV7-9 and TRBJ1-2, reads DTGVSQNPRHKITKRGQNVTFRCDPISEHNRLYWYRQTLGQGPEFLTYFQNEAQLEKSRLLSDRFSAERPKGSFSTLEIQRTEQGDSAMYLCASSLAIRTGGGGYTFGSGTRLTVV.

CDR3 nucleotide sequence: TGTGCCAGCAGCTATATTGGAGGGAATTCACCCCTCCACTTT. Translation gives CASSYIGGNSPLHF. The J gene is TRBJ1-6, the V gene TRBV11-2, with unresolved D. This CDR3 is built from 14 residues. Trimming removed 4 bases at V and 7 bases at J, with 11 bases between. From germline, CDR1 is SGHAT and CDR2 FQNNGV.

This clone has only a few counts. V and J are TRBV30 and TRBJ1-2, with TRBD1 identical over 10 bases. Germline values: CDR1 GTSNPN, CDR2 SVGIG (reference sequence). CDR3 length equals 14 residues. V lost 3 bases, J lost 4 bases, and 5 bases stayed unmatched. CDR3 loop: CAWRGQGDPYGYTF. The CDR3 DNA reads TGTGCCTGGAGAGGACAGGGGGATCCCTATGGCTACACCTTC.

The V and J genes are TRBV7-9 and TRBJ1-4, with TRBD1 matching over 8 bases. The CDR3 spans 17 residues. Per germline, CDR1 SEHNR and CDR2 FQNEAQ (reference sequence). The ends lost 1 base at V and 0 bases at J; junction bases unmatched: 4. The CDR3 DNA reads TGTGCCAGCAGCTTAGGACAGGGGAGGGCAACTAATGAAAAACTGTTTTTT. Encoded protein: CASSLGQGRATNEKLFF.

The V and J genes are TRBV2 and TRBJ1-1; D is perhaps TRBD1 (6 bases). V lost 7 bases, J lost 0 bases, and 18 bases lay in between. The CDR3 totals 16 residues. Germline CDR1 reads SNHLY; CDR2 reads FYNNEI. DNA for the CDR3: TGTGCCAGCATGTGGGGGCGAAGCTATCTGAACACTGAAGCTTTCTTT. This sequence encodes CASMWGRSYLNTEAFF.

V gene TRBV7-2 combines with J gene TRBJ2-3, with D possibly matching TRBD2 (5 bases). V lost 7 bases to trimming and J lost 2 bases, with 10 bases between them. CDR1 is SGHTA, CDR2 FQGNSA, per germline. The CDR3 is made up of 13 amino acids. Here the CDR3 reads CASTGNFTDTQYF. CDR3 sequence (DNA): TGTGCCAGCACCGGGAATTTCACAGATACGCAGTATTTT.

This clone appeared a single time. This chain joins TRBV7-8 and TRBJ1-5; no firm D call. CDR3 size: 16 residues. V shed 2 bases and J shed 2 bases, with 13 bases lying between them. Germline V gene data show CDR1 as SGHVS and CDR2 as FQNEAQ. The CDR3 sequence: CASSLRLGGGNQPQHF. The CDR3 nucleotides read TGTGCCAGCAGCTTAAGGCTGGGAGGTGGCAATCAGCCCCAGCATTTT.

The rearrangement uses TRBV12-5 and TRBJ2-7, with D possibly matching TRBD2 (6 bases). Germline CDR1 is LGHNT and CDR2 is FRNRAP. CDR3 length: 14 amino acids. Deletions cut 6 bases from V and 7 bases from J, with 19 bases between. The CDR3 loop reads CASGEDGGLLEQYF. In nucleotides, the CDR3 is TGTGCTAGTGGCGAGGACGGAGGGTTGCTGGAGCAGTACTTC. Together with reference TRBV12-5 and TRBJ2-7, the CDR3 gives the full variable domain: DARVTQTPRHKVTEMGQEVTMRCQPILGHNTVFWYRQTMMQGLELLAYFRNRAPLDDSGMPKDRFSAEMPDATLATLKIQPSEPRDSAVYFCASGEDGGLLEQYFGPGTRLTVT.

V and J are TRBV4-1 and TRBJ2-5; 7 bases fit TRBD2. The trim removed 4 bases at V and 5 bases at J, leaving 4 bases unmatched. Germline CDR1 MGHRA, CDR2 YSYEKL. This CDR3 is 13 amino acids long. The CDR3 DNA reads TGCGCCAGCAGCCGACTAGCTGGCGAGACCCAGTACTTC. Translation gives CASSRLAGETQYF.

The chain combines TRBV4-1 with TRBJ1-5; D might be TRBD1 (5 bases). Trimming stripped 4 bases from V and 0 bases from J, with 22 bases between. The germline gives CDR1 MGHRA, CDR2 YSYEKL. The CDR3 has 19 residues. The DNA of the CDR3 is TGCGCCAGCAGCCCGTCCCATGGAAGGGGCCGATATAGCAATCAGCCCCAGCATTTT. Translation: CASSPSHGRGRYSNQPQHF.

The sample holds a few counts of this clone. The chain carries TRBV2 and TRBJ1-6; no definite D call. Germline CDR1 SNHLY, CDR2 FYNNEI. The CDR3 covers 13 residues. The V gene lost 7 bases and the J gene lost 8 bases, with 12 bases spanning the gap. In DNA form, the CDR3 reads TGTGCCAGCAAGGGCGGGTCCTATTCACCCCTCCACTTT. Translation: CASKGGSYSPLHF.

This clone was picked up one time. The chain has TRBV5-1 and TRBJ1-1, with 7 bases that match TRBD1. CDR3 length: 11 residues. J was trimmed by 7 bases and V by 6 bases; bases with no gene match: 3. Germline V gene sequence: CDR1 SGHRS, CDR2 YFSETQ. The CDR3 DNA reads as TGCGCCAGCACAAACAGGGGTGAAGCTTTCTTT. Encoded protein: CASTNRGEAFF.

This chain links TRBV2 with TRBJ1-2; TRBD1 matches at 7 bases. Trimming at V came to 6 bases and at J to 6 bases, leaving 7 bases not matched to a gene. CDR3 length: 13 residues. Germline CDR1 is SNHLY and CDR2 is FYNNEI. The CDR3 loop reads CASRGDRGNGYTF. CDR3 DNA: TGTGCCAGCAGGGGGGACAGAGGAAATGGCTACACCTTC.

The CDR3 loop reads CASSFQGLQETQYF. In nucleotides, the CDR3 is TGTGCCAGCAGCTTTCAGGGTTTACAAGAGACCCAGTACTTC. This rearrangement joins TRBV5-6 to TRBJ2-5, with D possibly being TRBD1 (5 bases). Germline values: CDR1 SGHDT, CDR2 YYEEEE. V was pared by 2 bases and J by 2 bases, with 10 bases between. The CDR3 spans 14 residues.